The source of this T cell receptor (beta chain) is a study of blood T cell repertoires in COVID-19. The overall study: T cells, B-cell-depleted T cells, or PBMCs provided the cDNA or gDNA that served as material.

The germline V gene encodes CDR1 LNHDA and CDR2 SQIVND (reference sequence). The CDR3 is made up of 14 amino acids. About this clone: At one of its ends the junction is not consistent with the germline gene, which may arise from a read error.

Recovery meant two consecutive negative NP/OP PCR tests, professional clearance, or resolved symptoms. The repertoire was sequenced with immunoSEQ multiplex PCR; TCRdb's copy has only in-frame clones and lacks some. The data show about 230,000 clones, around nine tenths seen once. This TCR was sampled from a man aged 25-45 years who had recovered from COVID-19. This sequence joins TRBV19 and TRBJ2-1; possible D gene TRBD2, 6 bases. The sample comprised PBMCs or T cells enriched from blood (not recorded which). The CDR3 bases are TGTGCCAGTAGCACCCGGGACTCCAACAATGAGCAGTTCTTC. Translating it yields CASSTRDSNNEQFF.